The 23 T cell receptor beta chains in this list originate from one sample, sequenced in a study of T cells after posttransplantation cyclophosphamide. Generated by immunoSEQ multiplex PCR, the TCRdb table keeps only in-frame clones and is missing some. The sample contains approximately 30,000 clones, 85% to 95% of which appear only once. The naive gate required viable CD3+CD4+ or CD3+CD8+ cells with CCR7+CD45RA+CD45RO-CD95-CD27+CD28+ phenotype. The sequencing sample was made of naive CD4+ T cells sorted from PBMCs. These receptors all come from a woman aged 60-70 years in good health, CMV-negative, and a related stem cell transplant donor.

V and J are TRBV20-1 and TRBJ2-5; D ambiguous. This CDR3 has 11 amino acids. Trimming left V 2 bases short and J 5 bases short, with 6 bases between. The V gene's germline CDR1 is DFQATT and CDR2 SNEGSKA (reference sequence). CDR3 region: CSARLRETQYF. The CDR3 DNA sequence: TGCAGTGCTAGATTGAGGGAGACCCAGTACTTC.

The DNA of the CDR3 is TGTGCCAGCAGCGTAACCTACTCCTACGAGCAGTACTTC. This codes for CASSVTYSYEQYF. The genes are TRBV7-2 and TRBJ2-7; D remains ambiguous. Per the germline V gene, CDR1 is SGHTA and CDR2 is FQGNSA. The CDR3 spans 13 residues. V shed 5 bases and J shed 0 bases, with 8 bases lying between them.

In this sample, this clone turned up once. The V call is TRBV7-3, the J call TRBJ2-3; D uncertain. Trimming pared 3 bases from V and 3 bases from J, leaving 13 bases between. Germline V gene lookup returns CDR1 SGHTA and CDR2 FQGTGA. CDR3 length equals 15 residues. CDR3 sequence: CASSLLTVRTDTQYF. CDR3 DNA sequence: TGTGCCAGCAGCTTGTTGACGGTGAGGACAGATACGCAGTATTTT.

The V and J genes are TRBV5-4 and TRBJ1-5; the D gene is possibly TRBD1 (5 bases). Trimming shortened V by 4 bases and J by 4 bases, and 9 bases separated the two germline ends. CDR3 size: 13 residues. Germline V gene sequence: CDR1 SGHNT, CDR2 YYREEE (reference sequence). CDR3 nucleotides: TGTGCCAGCAGCCGGGGGGATAATCAGCCCCAGCATTTT. Its protein is CASSRGDNQPQHF.

The chain employs TRBV5-6 and TRBJ2-7, with 11 bases fitting TRBD2. This CDR3 contains 13 residues. Unmatched junction bases numbered 3, after V lost 4 bases and J lost 6 bases. CDR1 is SGHDT, CDR2 YYEEEE, per germline. In DNA form, the CDR3 reads TGTGCCAGCAGCCGTAGCGGGGGGGGCGAGCAGTACTTC. This sequence encodes CASSRSGGGEQYF. The variable domain in full, with the rest retrieved from reference TRBV5-6 and TRBJ2-7, is DAGVTQSPTHLIKTRGQQVTLRCSPKSGHDTVSWYQQALGQGPQFIFQYYEEEERQRGNFPDRFSGHQFPNYSSELNVNALLLGDSALYLCASSRSGGGEQYFGPGTRLTVT.

The rearrangement uses TRBV19 and TRBJ1-1; D remains unclear. Germline CDR1 reads LNHDA; CDR2 reads SQIVND (reference sequence). This CDR3 is 15 amino acids long. V was pared by 5 bases and J by 4 bases, with 17 bases between. As DNA, the CDR3 is TGTGCCAGTAGTCAACGTTCCGCTGAGGCCACTGAAGCTTTCTTT. Translated, it gives CASSQRSAEATEAFF.

As concerns this clone: The final CDR3 position lacks the conserved phenylalanine or tryptophan, pointing to a likely read error. The chain combines TRBV4-1 with TRBJ1-1; 10 positions agree with TRBD1. V trimming: 1 base; J trimming: 1 base; junction bases outside the gene matches: 0. The CDR3 covers 15 residues. CDR1 is MGHRA and CDR2 is YSYEKL in the germline V gene. The DNA for the CDR3 is TGCGCCAGCAGCCAAGGACAGGGGGCGAACACTGAAGCTTTCCTT. Translating it yields CASSQGQGANTEAFL.

The chain combines TRBV30 with TRBJ1-5; TRBD1 might be the D (6 bases). The CDR3 runs 12 residues. Germline V gene lookup returns CDR1 GTSNPN and CDR2 SVGIG (reference sequence). V lost 3 bases and J lost 9, with 12 bases in between. CDR3 nucleotide sequence: TGTGCCTGGAGAGGGGGGGCTGGGCCCCAGCATTTT. It specifies CAWRGGAGPQHF. Filled out from reference TRBV30 and TRBJ1-5, the complete variable domain reads SQTIHQWPATLVQPVGSPLSLECTVEGTSNPNLYWYRQAAGRGLQLLFYSVGIGQISSEVPQNLSASRPQDRQFILSSKKLLLSDSGFYLCAWRGGAGPQHFGDGTRLSIL.

The chain links TRBV27 to TRBJ2-7; D might be TRBD1 (5 bases). CDR1 is MNHEY, CDR2 SMNVEV, per germline (reference sequence). The CDR3 sequence is 14 residues long. V lost 6 bases, J lost 2 bases, and 14 bases lay in between. CDR3 nucleotides: TGTGCCAGCAGCTTGGTCCAGGGTCCCTACGAGCAGTACTTC. It translates to CASSLVQGPYEQYF.

The chain carries TRBV18 and TRBJ1-2, with D unresolved. This CDR3 is 14 amino acids long. V lost 6 bases and J lost 0, with 11 bases in between. Per germline, CDR1 KGHSH and CDR2 LQKENI. This CDR3 is CASSSIQANYGYTF. Here the CDR3 DNA reads TGTGCCAGCTCGTCTATTCAGGCTAACTATGGCTACACCTTC.

A single count supports this clone. The gene calls are TRBV4-1 and TRBJ2-7; 8 bases line up with TRBD2. J was trimmed by 9 bases and V by 0 bases; bases with no gene match: 10. The CDR3 has 15 amino acids. Germline V CDR1 and CDR2: MGHRA, YSYEKL. The CDR3 region has the DNA TGCGCCAGCAGCCAAGAAACAGCGGGAGAGGGAATGCAGTACTTC. Protein sequence: CASSQETAGEGMQYF.

This clone was detected only once. The V call is TRBV4-3, the J call TRBJ2-7; TRBD2 aligns across 14 bases. This CDR3 is 16 amino acids long. The germline CDR1 and CDR2 sequences are LGHNA and YSLEER. Trimming removed 0 bases from V and 10 bases from J; junction bases left unmatched: 8. The CDR3 nucleotides are TGCGCCAGCAGCCAAGATAGGGGACTAGCGGGGGTCCTCCAGTACTTC. Translating it yields CASSQDRGLAGVLQYF.

This chain uses TRBV7-9 with TRBJ2-1; TRBD2 is a possible D gene (6 bases). CDR3 length equals 14 residues. The V end lost 7 bases, the J end lost 4 bases, and 14 bases lay between the germline ends. The germline V gene encodes CDR1 SEHNR and CDR2 FQNEAQ (reference sequence). The CDR3 DNA follows: TGTGCCAGCACCTCCGGGACTCAATACAATGAGCAGTTCTTC. The encoded protein is CASTSGTQYNEQFF.

The chain combines TRBV7-2 with TRBJ1-6; a weak D match, TRBD1 (5 bases). The length of the CDR3 is 18 residues. Germline loops: CDR1 SGHTA, CDR2 FQGNSA. The V end was cut by 5 bases, the J end by 4 bases, with 21 bases between. This CDR3 reads CASSTPLGQDIYNSPLHF. The CDR3 DNA is TGTGCCAGCAGCACCCCCTTAGGGCAGGACATATATAATTCACCCCTCCACTTT.

The V call is TRBV7-9, the J call TRBJ2-7; D call uncertain. The germline V gene encodes CDR1 SEHNR and CDR2 FQNEAQ (reference sequence). The CDR3 totals 11 residues. V lost 5 bases, J lost 8 bases, and 10 bases lay in between. CDR3 sequence reads: CASSPVEQQYF. CDR3 nucleotide sequence: TGTGCCAGCAGCCCCGTGGAGCAGCAGTACTTC.

The rearrangement links TRBV4-1 to TRBJ1-6; no clear D gene. The germline V gene encodes CDR1 MGHRA and CDR2 YSYEKL. Trimming took off 3 bases at V and 3 bases at J, with 15 bases between the two ends. This CDR3 comprises 17 residues. The CDR3, as DNA: TGCGCCAGCAGCCATCCTTTAAGCGAGCGCTATAATTCACCCCTCCACTTT. Protein product: CASSHPLSERYNSPLHF.

The rearrangement links TRBV5-1 to TRBJ2-2; 10 nucleotides agree with TRBD1. Looked up from germline, CDR1 is SGHRS and CDR2 is YFSETQ. J lost 5 bases, V lost 3 bases, and 1 base had no gene match. There are 14 residues in the CDR3. The CDR3 bases are TGCGCCAGCAGCTCGGGACAGGGGACCGGGGAGCTGTTTTTT. Its protein product is CASSSGQGTGELFF.

In its sample, this clone was seen once. This CDR3 is CASSIDPSGTSGGRVYNEQFF. CDR3 sequence (DNA): TGTGCCAGTAGTATAGATCCTTCCGGGACTAGCGGGGGAAGGGTGTACAATGAGCAGTTCTTC. The genes are TRBV19 and TRBJ2-1; 14 bases line up with TRBD2. In germline, CDR1 is LNHDA, CDR2 SQIVND (reference sequence). The CDR3 is 21 residues long. The V gene end was trimmed by 0 bases and the J gene end by 4 bases; junction bases not matched to a gene: 14.

V gene TRBV28 combines with J gene TRBJ1-4, with 11 bases fitting TRBD1. The junction had 15 bases not matched to a gene; V was cut back by 5 bases and J by 10 bases. Per the germline V gene, CDR1 is MDHEN and CDR2 is SYDVKM. CDR3 length: 17 amino acids. The CDR3 coding sequence is TGTGCCAGCAGTCCAGGACAGGGGGCGATGCCGTCCGCAAAACTGTTTTTT. Translated, it gives CASSPGQGAMPSAKLFF.

The chain employs TRBV19 and TRBJ2-2; TRBD2 agrees at 9 bases. Looked up from germline, CDR1 is LNHDA and CDR2 is SQIVND (reference sequence). The CDR3 loop spans 18 amino acids. Germline trimming cut 8 bases from V and 2 bases from J; bases unmatched to any gene: 15. CDR3 region: CASEENRASGINTGELFF. As DNA, the CDR3 is TGTGCCAGTGAAGAGAACAGAGCTAGCGGGATCAACACCGGGGAGCTGTTTTTT.

The chain combines TRBV9 with TRBJ2-5, with 11 bases aligning to TRBD2. V lost 0 bases and J lost 4; bases outside the gene matches: 5. CDR3 length equals 16 residues. Germline loops: CDR1 SGDLS, CDR2 YYNGEE. The CDR3 spells CASSVAPSGGTETQYF. The CDR3 DNA reads as TGTGCCAGCAGCGTAGCCCCTAGCGGGGGGACAGAGACCCAGTACTTC.

V is TRBV7-2 and J is TRBJ2-3; D may be TRBD2 (5 bases). Trimming shortened V by 3 bases and J by 2 bases, and 9 bases separated the two germline ends. The CDR3 loop spans 14 amino acids. Germline V gene lookup returns CDR1 SGHTA and CDR2 FQGNSA. The CDR3 region has the DNA TGTGCCAGCAGCTTCCAACGGGACACAGATACGCAGTATTTT. Translating it yields CASSFQRDTDTQYF.

The rearrangement links TRBV6-5 to TRBJ1-5; 9 nucleotides line up with TRBD1. The CDR3 totals 14 residues. The J segment lost 7 bases and the V segment lost 2 bases, leaving 3 bases of the junction unmatched. In germline, CDR1 is MNHEY, CDR2 SVGAGI. The CDR3, as DNA: TGTGCCAGCAGTTACAGACAGGGGGGCCAGCCCCAGCATTTT. Protein: CASSYRQGGQPQHF.